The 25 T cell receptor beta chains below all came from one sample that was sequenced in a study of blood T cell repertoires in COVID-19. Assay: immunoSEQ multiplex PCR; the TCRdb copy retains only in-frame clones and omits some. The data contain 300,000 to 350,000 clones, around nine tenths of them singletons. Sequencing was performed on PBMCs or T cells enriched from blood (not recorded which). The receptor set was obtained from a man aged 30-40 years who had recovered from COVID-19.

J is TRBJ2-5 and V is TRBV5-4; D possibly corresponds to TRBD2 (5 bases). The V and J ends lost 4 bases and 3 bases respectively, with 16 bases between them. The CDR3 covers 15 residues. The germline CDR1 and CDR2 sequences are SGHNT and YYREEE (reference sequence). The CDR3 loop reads CASSVYLGGEETQYF. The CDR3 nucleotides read TGTGCCAGCAGCGTTTACCTCGGAGGAGAAGAGACCCAGTACTTC. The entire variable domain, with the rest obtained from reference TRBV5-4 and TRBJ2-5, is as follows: ETGVTQSPTHLIKTRGQQVTLRCSSQSGHNTVSWYQQALGQGPQFIFQYYREEENGRGNFPPRFSGLQFPNYSSELNVNALELDDSALYLCASSVYLGGEETQYFGPGTRLLVL.

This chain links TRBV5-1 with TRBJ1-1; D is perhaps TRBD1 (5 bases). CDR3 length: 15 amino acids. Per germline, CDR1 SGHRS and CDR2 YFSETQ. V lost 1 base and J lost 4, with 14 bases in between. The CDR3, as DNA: TGCGCCAGCAGCTTGATAGGTCGGGGGAGCACTGAAGCTTTCTTT. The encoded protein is CASSLIGRGSTEAFF. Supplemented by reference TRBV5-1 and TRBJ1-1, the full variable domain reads KAGVTQTPRYLIKTRGQQVTLSCSPISGHRSVSWYQQTPGQGLQFLFEYFSETQRNKGNFPGRFSGRQFSNSRSEMNVSTLELGDSALYLCASSLIGRGSTEAFFGQGTRLTVV.

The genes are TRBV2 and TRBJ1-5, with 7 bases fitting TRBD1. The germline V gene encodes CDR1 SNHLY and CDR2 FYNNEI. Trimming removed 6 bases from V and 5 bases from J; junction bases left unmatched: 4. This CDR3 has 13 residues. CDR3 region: CASSGQVDQPQHF. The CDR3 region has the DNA TGTGCCAGCAGCGGACAGGTCGATCAGCCCCAGCATTTT.

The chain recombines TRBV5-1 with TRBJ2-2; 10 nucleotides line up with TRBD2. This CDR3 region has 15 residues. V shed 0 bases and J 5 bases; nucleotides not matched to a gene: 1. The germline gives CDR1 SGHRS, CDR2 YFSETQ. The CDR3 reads CASSLALAGTGELFF. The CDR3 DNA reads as TGCGCCAGCAGCTTGGCACTAGCGGGGACCGGGGAGCTGTTTTTT.

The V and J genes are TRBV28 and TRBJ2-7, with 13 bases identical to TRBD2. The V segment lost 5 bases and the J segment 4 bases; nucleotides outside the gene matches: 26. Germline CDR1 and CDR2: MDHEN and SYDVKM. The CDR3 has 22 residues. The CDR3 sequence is CASSAPQRRARKLAGGQYEQYF. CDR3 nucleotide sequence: TGTGCCAGCAGTGCACCCCAGCGAAGGGCCAGGAAACTAGCGGGGGGGCAGTACGAGCAGTACTTC.

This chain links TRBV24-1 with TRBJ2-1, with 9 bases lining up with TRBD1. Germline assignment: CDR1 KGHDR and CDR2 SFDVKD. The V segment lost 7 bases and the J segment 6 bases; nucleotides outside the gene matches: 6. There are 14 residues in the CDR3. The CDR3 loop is CATSQQGAVNEQFF. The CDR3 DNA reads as TGTGCCACCAGCCAACAGGGGGCGGTCAATGAGCAGTTCTTC.

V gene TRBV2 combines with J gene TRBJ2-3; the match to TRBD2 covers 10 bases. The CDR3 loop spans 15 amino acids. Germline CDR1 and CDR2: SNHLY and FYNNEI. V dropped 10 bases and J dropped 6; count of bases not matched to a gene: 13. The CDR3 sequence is CATDNQRGGRDTQYF. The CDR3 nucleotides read TGTGCCACCGATAACCAGCGGGGGGGCCGCGATACGCAGTATTTT.

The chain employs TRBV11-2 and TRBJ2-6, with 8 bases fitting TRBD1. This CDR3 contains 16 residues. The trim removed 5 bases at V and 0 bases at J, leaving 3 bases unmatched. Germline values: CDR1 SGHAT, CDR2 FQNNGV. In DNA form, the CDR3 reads TGTGCCAGCAGCGACAGGGGCAGCTCTGGGGCCAACGTCCTGACTTTC. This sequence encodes CASSDRGSSGANVLTF.

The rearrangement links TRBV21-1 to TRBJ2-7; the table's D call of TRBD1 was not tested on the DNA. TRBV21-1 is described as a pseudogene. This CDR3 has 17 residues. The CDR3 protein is CASSKEAGGHFSYEQYF. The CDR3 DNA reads TGTGCCAGCAGCAAAGAGGCAGGGGGCCATTTCTCCTACGAGCAGTACTTC.

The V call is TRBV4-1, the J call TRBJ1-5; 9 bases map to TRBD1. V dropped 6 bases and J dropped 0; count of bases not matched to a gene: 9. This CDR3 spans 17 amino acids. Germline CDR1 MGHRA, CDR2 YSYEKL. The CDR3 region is CASSLGDRVDSNQPQHF. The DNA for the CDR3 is TGCGCCAGCAGTCTCGGGGACAGGGTCGATAGCAATCAGCCCCAGCATTTT.

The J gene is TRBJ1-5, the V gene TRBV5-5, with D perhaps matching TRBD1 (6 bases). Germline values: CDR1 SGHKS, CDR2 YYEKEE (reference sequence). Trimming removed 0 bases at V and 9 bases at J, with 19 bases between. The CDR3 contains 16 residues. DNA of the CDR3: TGTGCCAGCAGCTTGGGGGGGCCAGCATCAACTGGGCCCCAGCATTTT. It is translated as CASSLGGPASTGPQHF.

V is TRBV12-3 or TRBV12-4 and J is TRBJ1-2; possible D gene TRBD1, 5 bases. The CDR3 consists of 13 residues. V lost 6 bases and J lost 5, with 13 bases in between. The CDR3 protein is CASSVDTGYGYTF. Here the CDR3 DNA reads TGTGCCAGCAGCGTGGACACGGGTTATGGCTACACCTTC.

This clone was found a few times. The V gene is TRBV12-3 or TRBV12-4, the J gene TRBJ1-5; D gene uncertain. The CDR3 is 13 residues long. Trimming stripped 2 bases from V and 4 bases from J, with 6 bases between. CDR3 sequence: CASSLSENQPQHF. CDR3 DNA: TGTGCCAGCAGTTTATCGGAGAATCAGCCCCAGCATTTT.

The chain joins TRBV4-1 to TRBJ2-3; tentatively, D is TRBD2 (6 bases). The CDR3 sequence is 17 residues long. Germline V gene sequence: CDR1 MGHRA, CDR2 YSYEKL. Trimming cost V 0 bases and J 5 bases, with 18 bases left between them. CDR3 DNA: TGCGCCAGCAGCCAAGACCCTACTAGCAAGGGAGGAGATACGCAGTATTTT. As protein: CASSQDPTSKGGDTQYF.

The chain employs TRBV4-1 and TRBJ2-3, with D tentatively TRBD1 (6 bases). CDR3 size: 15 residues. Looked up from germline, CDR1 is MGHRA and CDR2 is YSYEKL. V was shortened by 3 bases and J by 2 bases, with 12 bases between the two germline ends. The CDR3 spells CASSQRQDPTDTQYF. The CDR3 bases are TGCGCCAGCAGCCAGCGACAGGACCCCACAGATACGCAGTATTTT.

The CDR3 nucleotides are TGTGCCAGCAGTCTAACTCGACAGGGGGTCCCTCCCTCCTACAATGAGCAGTTCTTC. Its translation: CASSLTRQGVPPSYNEQFF. This chain links TRBV27 with TRBJ2-1; 9 bases line up with TRBD1. V gave up 5 bases and J gave up 0 bases; unmatched junction bases: 14. The CDR3 is 19 residues long. Germline assignment: CDR1 MNHEY and CDR2 SMNVEV (reference sequence).

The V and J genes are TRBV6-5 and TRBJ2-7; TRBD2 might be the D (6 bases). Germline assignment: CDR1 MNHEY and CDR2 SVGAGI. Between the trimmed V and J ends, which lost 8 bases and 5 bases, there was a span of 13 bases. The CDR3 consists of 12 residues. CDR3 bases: TGTGCCAGCGGGACTGCCAGGGACGAGCAGTACTTC. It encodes CASGTARDEQYF.

Written as DNA, the CDR3 is TGTGCCAGCAGACCGGGAAATAGCAATCAGCCCCAGCATTTT. It is translated as CASRPGNSNQPQHF. V usage is TRBV2 and J usage is TRBJ1-5; D not certain. The CDR3 runs 14 residues. V lost 6 bases and J lost 0, with 9 bases in between. Per the germline V gene, CDR1 is SNHLY and CDR2 is FYNNEI. The full variable domain, rest sourced from reference TRBV2 and TRBJ1-5, is EPEVTQTPSHQVTQMGQEVILRCVPISNHLYFYWYRQILGQKVEFLVSFYNNEISEKSEIFDDQFSVERPDGSNFTLKIRSTKLEDSAMYFCASRPGNSNQPQHFGDGTRLSIL.

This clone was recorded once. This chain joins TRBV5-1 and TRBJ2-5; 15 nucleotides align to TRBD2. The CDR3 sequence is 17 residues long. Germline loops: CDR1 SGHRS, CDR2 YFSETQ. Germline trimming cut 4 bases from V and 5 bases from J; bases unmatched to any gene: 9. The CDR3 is CASSTPGLAGGRETQYF. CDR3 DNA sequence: TGCGCCAGCAGCACCCCGGGACTAGCGGGGGGTCGGGAGACCCAGTACTTC. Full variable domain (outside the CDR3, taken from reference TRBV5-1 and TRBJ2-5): KAGVTQTPRYLIKTRGQQVTLSCSPISGHRSVSWYQQTPGQGLQFLFEYFSETQRNKGNFPGRFSGRQFSNSRSEMNVSTLELGDSALYLCASSTPGLAGGRETQYFGPGTRLLVL.

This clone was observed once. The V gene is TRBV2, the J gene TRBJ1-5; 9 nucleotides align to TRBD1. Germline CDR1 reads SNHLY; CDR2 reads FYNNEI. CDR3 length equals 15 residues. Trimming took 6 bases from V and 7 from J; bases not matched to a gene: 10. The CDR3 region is CASSLGDREKQPQHF. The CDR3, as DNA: TGTGCCAGCAGCCTTGGGGACAGGGAAAAGCAGCCCCAGCATTTT.

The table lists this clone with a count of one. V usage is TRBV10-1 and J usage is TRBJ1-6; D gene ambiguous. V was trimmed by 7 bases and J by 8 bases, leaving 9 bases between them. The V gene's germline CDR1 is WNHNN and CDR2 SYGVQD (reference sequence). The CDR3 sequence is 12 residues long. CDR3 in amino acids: CASKGGDSPLHF. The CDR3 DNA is TGCGCCAGCAAGGGAGGAGATTCACCCCTCCACTTT.

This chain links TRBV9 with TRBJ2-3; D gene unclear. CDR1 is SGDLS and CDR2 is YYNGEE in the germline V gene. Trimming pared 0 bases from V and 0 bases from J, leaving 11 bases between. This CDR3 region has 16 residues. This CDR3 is CASSVATTASTDTQYF. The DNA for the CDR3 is TGTGCCAGCAGCGTAGCTACCACAGCCAGCACAGATACGCAGTATTTT.

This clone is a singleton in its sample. The chain's CDR3 is CASSTRDRGYSPLHF. The CDR3, as DNA: TGTGCCAGTAGTACGCGGGACAGAGGGTATTCACCCCTCCACTTT. The gene calls are TRBV19 and TRBJ1-6, with 7 nucleotides matching TRBD1. V shed 4 bases, J shed 8 bases, and the junction held 8 bases outside the gene matches. The CDR3 totals 15 residues. Germline loops: CDR1 LNHDA, CDR2 SQIVND (reference sequence). The whole variable domain, remainder taken from reference TRBV19 and TRBJ1-6, is DGGITQSPKYLFRKEGQNVTLSCEQNLNHDAMYWYRQDPGQGLRLIYYSQIVNDFQKGDIAEGYSVSREKKESFPLTVTSAQKNPTAFYLCASSTRDRGYSPLHFGNGTRLTVT.

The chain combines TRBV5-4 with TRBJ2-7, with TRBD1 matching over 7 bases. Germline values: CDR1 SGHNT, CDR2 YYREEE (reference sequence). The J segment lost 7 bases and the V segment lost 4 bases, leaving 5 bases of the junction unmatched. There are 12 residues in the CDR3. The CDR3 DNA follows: TGTGCCAGCAGCCAGGACAGGCAGGAGCAGTACTTC. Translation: CASSQDRQEQYF. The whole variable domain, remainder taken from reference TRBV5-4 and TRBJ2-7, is ETGVTQSPTHLIKTRGQQVTLRCSSQSGHNTVSWYQQALGQGPQFIFQYYREEENGRGNFPPRFSGLQFPNYSSELNVNALELDDSALYLCASSQDRQEQYFGPGTRLTVT.

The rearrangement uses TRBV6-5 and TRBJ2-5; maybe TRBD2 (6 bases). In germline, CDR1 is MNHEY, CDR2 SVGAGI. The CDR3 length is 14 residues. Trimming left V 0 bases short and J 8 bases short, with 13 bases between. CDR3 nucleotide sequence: TGTGCCAGCAGTTACTCGTCGGGACTCCCTACCCAGTACTTC. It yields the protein CASSYSSGLPTQYF.